A single sample is the source of the 7 T cell receptor beta chains below, sequenced in a study of T cells in Graves' hyperthyroidism and ophthalmopathy. Amplified regions were TCR beta CDR3 sequences from RNA transcripts. The TCR CDR3 first-round RT-PCR relied on the HTBI primer set. TCRdb reprocessed the multiplex PCR reads via MiXCR and lists one record per CDR3 protein. The profile shows fewer than 350,000 distinct CDR3 sequences, 15% to 20% of them singletons. Material: blood. These receptors came from a woman aged 40-49 years with Graves' ophthalmopathy.

This clonotype showed up many times. V and J are TRBV6-1 and TRBJ2-7; D ambiguous. From germline, CDR1 is MNHNS and CDR2 SASEGT. The CDR3 runs 14 residues. Trimming removed 1 base at V and 1 base at J, with 8 bases between. DNA of the CDR3: TGTGCCAGCAGTGAAGTCCGCGCGTCCTACGAGCAGTACTTC. Translation: CASSEVRASYEQYF.

This clonotype was picked up many times. This chain joins TRBV6-2 or TRBV6-3 and TRBJ1-5; D ambiguous. The ends were cut back, 8 bases at V and 4 bases at J, with 18 bases in the middle. Germline V lookup: CDR1 MNHEY, CDR2 SVGEGT. CDR3 length: 15 residues. CDR3 residues: CASGPHPAKNQPQHF. The CDR3 DNA reads as TGTGCCAGCGGCCCTCATCCCGCTAAAAATCAGCCCCAGCATTTT.

In this sample, this clonotype turned up many times. This sequence may be a read error, since a much larger clone differs from it by one base. The V and J genes are TRBV20-1 and TRBJ1-2, with 11 bases identical to TRBD1. The CDR3 contains 9 residues. The germline gives CDR1 DFQATT, CDR2 SNEGSKA (reference sequence). The CDR3 DNA reads as TGCGGGACAGGGGGGGGCTACACCTTC. Translation gives CGTGGGYTF.

This clonotype has at least ten counts. The genes are TRBV4-3 and TRBJ1-3; the D is unclear. Trimming stripped 0 bases from V and 8 bases from J, with 14 bases between. The CDR3 has 15 amino acids. Germline loops: CDR1 LGHNA, CDR2 YSLEER. The CDR3 loop is CASSQEGSSTDTIYF. CDR3 nucleotides: TGCGCCAGCAGCCAAGAAGGAAGCTCTACGGACACCATATATTTT.

This clonotype was detected ten times or more. The chain couples TRBV30 to TRBJ1-1; the D gene is possibly TRBD1 (6 bases). The CDR3 is 14 residues long. Germline V CDR1 and CDR2: GTSNPN, SVGIG (reference sequence). The ends were cut back, 4 bases at V and 1 base at J, with 13 bases in the middle. Here the CDR3 DNA reads TGTGCCTGGAAACCTGAACAGGGGAACACTGAAGCTTTCTTT. Translation: CAWKPEQGNTEAFF.

The chain links TRBV27 to TRBJ2-7, with TRBD2 matching over 7 bases. Trimming removed 6 bases from V and 1 base from J; junction bases left unmatched: 6. CDR3 length: 14 amino acids. In germline, CDR1 is MNHEY, CDR2 SMNVEV (reference sequence). The CDR3 region has the DNA TGTGCCAGCAGACTGGCGGGAGATTCCTACGAGCAGTACTTC. It specifies CASRLAGDSYEQYF.

Many counts were recorded for this clonotype. V is TRBV7-2 and J is TRBJ2-7, with 13 bases aligning to TRBD2. There are 15 residues in the CDR3. In germline, CDR1 is SGHTA, CDR2 FQGNSA. The V gene end was trimmed by 4 bases and the J gene end by 4 bases; junction bases not matched to a gene: 4. The CDR3 nucleotides are TGTGCCAGCAGCTCCGGACTAGCGGGAGAGTACGAGCAGTACTTC. Its translation is CASSSGLAGEYEQYF.